This TCR beta chain was found in a study of shared clonotypes between healthy human individuals. Overall study findings and caveats: Generation probabilities of non-shared clonotypes were lower (relative to those shared by all four donors).

This CDR3 is 12 amino acids long. The germline gives CDR1 MNHNS, CDR2 SASEGT. V was clipped by 6 bases and J by 8 bases, with 11 bases between them. In this sample, this clone turned up once. What it binds is unknown. The data were produced by immunoSEQ multiplex PCR, yet TCRdb's version contains in-frame clones alone and is incomplete. The sample holds approximately 980,000 clones; 76% are singletons and the top ten take roughly 1.5%. This receptor was identified in a man between 18 and 35 years old in good health. Material for sequencing was memory CD4+ T cells sorted from blood. The sample's subset: CD45RA-negative fraction. The rearrangement uses TRBV6-1 and TRBJ1-3; D is unclear. The CDR3 loop is CASSVHLDTIYF. The CDR3 DNA reads as TGTGCCAGCAGCGTTCATCTCGACACCATATATTTT.